This T cell receptor (beta chain) was found in a study of blood T cells in healthy people across ages. Looking at the study overall: Capture via template switching afforded approximately one barcoded beta molecule per two T cells.

Per sample, extraction of total RNA gave at least 5.5 micrograms in every case. A sample-barcoded 5' primer and a J-beta primer mix were used in a second PCR of roughly 7 to 12 cycles. MiXCR, run by TCRdb on the 5' RACE reads, gives a single entry per CDR3 protein. The sample has approximately 790,000 distinct CDR3 sequences; about 59% are singletons. CDR3 length: 16 residues. The germline CDR1 and CDR2 sequences are SGHTA and FQGNSA. Trimming removed 1 base at V and 2 bases at J, with 15 bases between. This TCR was sampled from a man aged 30 to 39 in good health. Sequencing input: blood. This sequence joins TRBV7-2 and TRBJ2-7; D may be TRBD1 or TRBD2 (5 bases each). The CDR3 reads CASSLGGTGIPYEQYF. In DNA, the CDR3 is TGTGCCAGCAGCTTAGGTGGGACGGGAATCCCCTACGAGCAGTACTTC.